These 16 T cell receptor beta chains originate from one sample sequenced in a study of blood T cell repertoires in COVID-19 (dated by TCRdb to the early 2020s). Library preparation was by the immunoSEQ multiplex PCR assay. The clones in this table, taken by TCRdb from immuneACCESS, are in-frame only. Not every clone is retained; where verified, under half of the shortfall comes from an unresolved V gene, and the cause of the rest is unknown. For this sample the table gives hundreds of thousands of clones, of which 75% to 90% were detected only once. The top ten clones comprise approximately 4% of the sample. The sequenced material came from PBMCs or T cells enriched from blood (not recorded which). The receptors here all came from a woman aged 30 to 39 who had been exposed to COVID-19.

This chain connects TRBV19 to TRBJ1-6; D uncertain. CDR3 length: 14 residues. The germline V and J ends were trimmed by 3 bases and 9 bases, with 12 bases remaining between them. Germline CDR1 LNHDA, CDR2 SQIVND (reference sequence). As DNA, the CDR3 is TGTGCCAGTAGTATGGGAGGGTACGGTTCACCCCTCCACTTT. Its protein is CASSMGGYGSPLHF.

The chain couples TRBV2 to TRBJ1-1; 7 bases are a match to TRBD1. Losses at the gene ends were 4 bases for V and 2 bases for J; bases not matched to a gene: 7. The CDR3 loop spans 15 amino acids. Germline CDR1 reads SNHLY; CDR2 reads FYNNEI. CDR3 nucleotide sequence: TGTGCCAGCAGTGTCACCTGGGACAGCAACACTGAAGCTTTCTTT. Translating gives CASSVTWDSNTEAFF.

V and J are TRBV6-5 and TRBJ2-2; D perhaps matches TRBD2 (5 bases). Trimming stripped 10 bases from V and 1 base from J, with 10 bases between. Germline CDR1 MNHEY, CDR2 SVGAGI. CDR3 length: 13 residues. CDR3 protein: CATHEGNTGELFF. In DNA, the CDR3 is TGTGCCACCCACGAGGGGAACACCGGGGAGCTGTTTTTT.

The V gene is TRBV18, the J gene TRBJ2-7; 7 positions agree with TRBD1. The J segment lost 6 bases and the V segment lost 8 bases, leaving 7 bases of the junction unmatched. This CDR3 contains 12 residues. CDR1 is KGHSH and CDR2 is LQKENI in the germline V gene. The CDR3 nucleotides are TGTGCCAGCGCAGGACAGGCTCTCGAGCAGTACTTC. Encoded protein: CASAGQALEQYF.

The V call is TRBV3-1 (or the pseudogene TRBV3-2), the J call TRBJ1-4; perhaps TRBD1 as D (6 bases). CDR3 size: 15 residues. V was shortened by 1 base and J by 6 bases, with 12 bases between the two germline ends. Germline V lookup: CDR1 LGHDT, CDR2 YNNKEL (reference sequence). This CDR3 reads CASSQAAGAYEKLFF. The CDR3, as DNA: TGTGCCAGCAGCCAAGCAGCGGGGGCCTATGAAAAACTGTTTTTT.

The chain links TRBV2 to TRBJ2-1; TRBD2 matches at 14 bases. V shed 5 bases and J 7 bases; nucleotides not matched to a gene: 1. Per the germline V gene, CDR1 is SNHLY and CDR2 is FYNNEI. CDR3 size: 14 residues. CDR3 DNA sequence: TGTGCCAGCAGTAGACTAGCGGGGGGGAATGAGCAGTTCTTC. This sequence encodes CASSRLAGGNEQFF.

The chain uses TRBV9 and TRBJ2-3, with D unclear. This CDR3 comprises 15 residues. CDR1 SGDLS and CDR2 YYNGEE come from the germline V gene. Trimming removed 0 bases at V and 3 bases at J, with 11 bases between. The CDR3 sequence is CASSVAPVSTDTQYF. The CDR3 DNA reads TGTGCCAGCAGCGTAGCCCCGGTGTCTACAGATACGCAGTATTTT.

The chain links TRBV9 to TRBJ1-5; no clear D gene. The CDR3 has 13 amino acids. Trimming cost V 0 bases and J 7 bases, with 8 bases left between them. Germline V gives CDR1 SGDLS, CDR2 YYNGEE. The CDR3 DNA sequence: TGTGCCAGCAGCGTAGCCGAGAGCCAGCCCCAGCATTTT. Protein: CASSVAESQPQHF.

The chain has TRBV3-1 (or the pseudogene TRBV3-2) and TRBJ1-2; D not resolved. V was trimmed by 0 bases and J by 8 bases, leaving 13 bases between them. This CDR3 has 14 residues. CDR1 is LGHDT, CDR2 YNNKEL, per germline (reference sequence). The CDR3 region is CASSQEASSWGYTF. The CDR3 nucleotides read TGTGCCAGCAGCCAAGAGGCCTCCTCCTGGGGCTACACCTTC.

The chain links TRBV21-1 to TRBJ2-7; TRBD1 is the table's D call, not checked against the DNA. TRBV21-1 is a pseudogene. The CDR3 has 17 amino acids. In DNA, the CDR3 is TGTGCCAGCAGCAATACCGGGACAGGGGATAGCTCCTACGAGCAGTACTTC. Translated: CASSNTGTGDSSYEQYF.

This clone was counted once. The chain is built from TRBV28 and TRBJ1-6; no definite D call. Germline CDR1 is MDHEN and CDR2 is SYDVKM. Deletions cut 5 bases from V and 7 bases from J, with 15 bases between. The CDR3 consists of 15 residues. The CDR3 here is CASSPASEGNSPLHF. CDR3 DNA: TGTGCCAGCAGTCCCGCTAGTGAAGGCAATTCACCCCTCCACTTT.

This clone was observed a handful of times. V and J are TRBV6-1 and TRBJ2-3, with 8 bases lining up with TRBD1. CDR1 and CDR2 (germline): MNHNS, SASEGT. V shed 2 bases and J 1 base; nucleotides not matched to a gene: 2. This CDR3 spans 15 amino acids. The CDR3 sequence: CASSEPGQGTDTQYF. The DNA of the CDR3 is TGTGCCAGCAGTGAACCGGGACAGGGCACAGATACGCAGTATTTT.

Only a few counts were recorded for this clone. V gene TRBV6-5 combines with J gene TRBJ1-6; D is possibly TRBD1 (6 bases). Germline V gene sequence: CDR1 MNHEY, CDR2 SVGAGI. The CDR3 is 15 amino acids. V was shortened by 5 bases and J by 2 bases, with 10 bases between the two germline ends. This CDR3 reads CASSPTGTYNSPLHF. The CDR3 coding sequence is TGTGCCAGCAGTCCCACAGGGACCTATAATTCACCCCTCCACTTT.

The chain employs TRBV19 and TRBJ1-2; D is possibly TRBD1 (6 bases). Trimming removed 7 bases at V and 6 bases at J, with 18 bases between. The CDR3 runs to 14 residues. Germline V gene data show CDR1 as LNHDA and CDR2 as SQIVND (reference sequence). The CDR3 protein is CASTSEGRGNGYTF. CDR3 in DNA: TGTGCCAGTACCTCCGAGGGGAGGGGGAATGGCTACACCTTC.

The chain is built from TRBV11-2 and TRBJ1-1, with unresolved D. Trimming took off 1 base at V and 3 bases at J, with 6 bases between the two ends. Germline-derived CDR1 and CDR2 are SGHAT and FQNNGV. This CDR3 contains 13 residues. In DNA form, the CDR3 reads TGTGCCAGCAGCTTAGCGACATACACTGAAGCTTTCTTT. This sequence encodes CASSLATYTEAFF. The full variable domain, completed using reference TRBV11-2 and TRBJ1-1, is EAGVAQSPRYKIIEKRQSVAFWCNPISGHATLYWYQQILGQGPKLLIQFQNNGVVDDSQLPKDRFSAERLKGVDSTLKIQPAKLEDSAVYLCASSLATYTEAFFGQGTRLTVV.

The chain has TRBV2 and TRBJ1-3, with D possibly TRBD1 on 6 matching bases. V was cut by 8 bases and J by 5 bases, with 13 bases left in between. The CDR3 runs to 13 residues. Germline values: CDR1 SNHLY, CDR2 FYNNEI. CDR3: CASADRRRNTIYF. The DNA for the CDR3 is TGTGCCAGCGCCGACAGGCGAAGAAACACCATATATTTT.